The clone carrying this TCR beta chain was recorded once. Its specificity is not known. The data stem from a study of CD4 T cells in relation to SARS-CoV-2 and coronaviruses. About the study: TCR beta CDR3s were sequenced after approximately ten-day antigen culture of PBMCs. Findings and limits, study-wide: In roughly 61% of donors, memory CD4+ clonotypes crossrecognized SARS-CoV-2 and at least one common cold coronavirus spike. No crossreactivity against non-spike viral proteins was tested here.

Germline V lookup: CDR1 LGHDT, CDR2 YNNKEL (reference sequence). This CDR3 has 15 amino acids. V was trimmed by 3 bases and J by 3 bases, leaving 12 bases between them. Generated by immunoSEQ multiplex PCR, the TCRdb table keeps only in-frame clones and is missing some. The data contain about 39,000 clones, roughly four fifths of them singletons. V gene TRBV3-1 (or the pseudogene TRBV3-2) combines with J gene TRBJ2-1; D not resolved. The sequence was collected from an adult with COVID-19. The material sequenced was naive CD4+ T cells from PBMCs, cultured in vitro. Noted subset: naive CD4+ T cells isolated by negative enrichment. Here the CDR3 DNA reads TGTGCCAGCAGCCACCGAGGTAATGGCTACAATGAGCAGTTCTTC. Encoded protein: CASSHRGNGYNEQFF.